These T cell receptor beta chains were read from a single sample in a study of TIL therapy for anti-PD-1-resistant metastatic lung cancer. Profiled with immunoSEQ multiplex PCR; TCRdb holds only in-frame clones, not every one. The table has 45,000 to 60,000 clones, roughly 70% seen once; the top ten hold approximately 5.6%. The starting material was tumor tissue, obtained at baseline. These receptors were obtained from a person aged 25 to 80 with non-small cell lung cancer. Both conserved end residues are part of each CDR3. Each record gives: CDR3 length, clone size, V gene, D gene, J gene, CDR3 DNA, CDR3 protein. A D gene is named only where the DNA matches it firmly. Clone size is shown for a subset of rows, as once, few, many or a class of expanded clone.

CDR3 length: 16
clone size: .
V gene: TRBV4-1
D gene: .
J gene: TRBJ1-5
CDR3 DNA: TGCGCCAGCAGCCAACCGGGGACCGTGCTTGGTCAGCCCCAGCATTTT
CDR3 protein: CASSQPGTVLGQPQHF

CDR3 length: 15
clone size: .
V gene: TRBV5-4
D gene: TRBD2
J gene: TRBJ2-1
CDR3 DNA: TGTGCCAGCAGCTTGTTACGGGGGGAGTTCAATGAGCAGTTCTTC
CDR3 protein: CASSLLRGEFNEQFF

CDR3 length: 15
clone size: .
V gene: TRBV28
D gene: .
J gene: TRBJ1-5
CDR3 DNA: TGTGCCAGCAGTTTTATCGGACAGTACAATCAGCCCCAGCATTTT
CDR3 protein: CASSFIGQYNQPQHF

CDR3 length: 15
clone size: .
V gene: TRBV7-2
D gene: .
J gene: TRBJ2-6
CDR3 DNA: TGTGCCAGCAGCTTACGGAGCTCTGGGGCCAACGTCCTGACTTTC
CDR3 protein: CASSLRSSGANVLTF

CDR3 length: 18
clone size: .
V gene: TRBV19
D gene: TRBD2
J gene: TRBJ2-3
CDR3 DNA: TGTGCCAGTAGTATAGGAGGGAGATTGACTAGCGGGACAGATACGCAGTATTTT
CDR3 protein: CASSIGGRLTSGTDTQYF

CDR3 length: 15
clone size: .
V gene: TRBV2
D gene: TRBD2
J gene: TRBJ2-7
CDR3 DNA: TGTGCCAGCCATGGGGGAGCGGGAAGGGCCTACGAGCAGTACTTC
CDR3 protein: CASHGGAGRAYEQYF

CDR3 length: 16
clone size: .
V gene: TRBV19
D gene: .
J gene: TRBJ2-3
CDR3 DNA: TGTGCCAGTAGTATCAATCGTGGAATTGGCGCAGATACGCAGTATTTT
CDR3 protein: CASSINRGIGADTQYF

CDR3 length: 11
clone size: .
V gene: TRBV6-1
D gene: .
J gene: TRBJ2-3
CDR3 DNA: TGTGCCAGCACTTTAAGCACTCCGCAGTATTTT
CDR3 protein: CASTLSTPQYF

CDR3 length: 14
clone size: .
V gene: TRBV28
D gene: .
J gene: TRBJ1-1
CDR3 DNA: TGTGCCAGCAGTTGGACAGCCTTGAACACTGAAGCTTTCTTT
CDR3 protein: CASSWTALNTEAFF

CDR3 length: 15
clone size: few
V gene: TRBV19
D gene: .
J gene: TRBJ2-7
CDR3 DNA: TGTGCCAGTAGTATAAGCCAGGGTCCTCACTACGAGCAGTACTTC
CDR3 protein: CASSISQGPHYEQYF

CDR3 length: 13
clone size: few
V gene: TRBV2
D gene: .
J gene: TRBJ2-1
CDR3 DNA: TGTGCCAGCCACCGGGGCCCCTACAATGAGCAGTTCTTC
CDR3 protein: CASHRGPYNEQFF

CDR3 length: 15
clone size: .
V gene: TRBV5-4
D gene: .
J gene: TRBJ1-1
CDR3 DNA: TGTGCCAGCAGCGACTGGAAGACGAGTAGGACTGAAGCTTTCTTT
CDR3 protein: CASSDWKTSRTEAFF

CDR3 length: 18
clone size: .
V gene: TRBV7-9
D gene: .
J gene: TRBJ1-6
CDR3 DNA: TGTGCCAGCTCCCGCGGGGGGGGGATCCCCCCCAATAATTCACCCCTCCACTTT
CDR3 protein: CASSRGGGIPPNNSPLHF

CDR3 length: 16
clone size: .
V gene: TRBV21-1
D gene: .
J gene: TRBJ2-6
CDR3 DNA: TGTGCCAGCAGCAAGCAGGAAGGGCCTGGGGCCAACGTCCTGACTTTC
CDR3 protein: CASSKQEGPGANVLTF

CDR3 length: 15
clone size: .
V gene: TRBV28
D gene: TRBD1
J gene: TRBJ1-2
CDR3 DNA: TGTGCCAGCAGTTATAGGGACAGGTTTAACTATGGCTACACCTTC
CDR3 protein: CASSYRDRFNYGYTF

CDR3 length: 14
clone size: .
V gene: TRBV28
D gene: .
J gene: TRBJ1-2
CDR3 DNA: TGTGCCAGCAGTTTATACGGCAGCCGCTATGGCTACACCTTC
CDR3 protein: CASSLYGSRYGYTF

CDR3 length: 10
clone size: .
V gene: TRBV10-3
D gene: .
J gene: TRBJ2-5
CDR3 DNA: TGTGCCATCAACCGGGGGACCCAGTACTTC
CDR3 protein: CAINRGTQYF

CDR3 length: 15
clone size: .
V gene: TRBV27
D gene: TRBD1
J gene: TRBJ1-2
CDR3 DNA: TGTGCCAGCATCCTGGACAGGGGTTGGGACTATGGCTACACCTTC
CDR3 protein: CASILDRGWDYGYTF

CDR3 length: 15
clone size: .
V gene: TRBV7-9
D gene: .
J gene: TRBJ2-1
CDR3 DNA: TGTGCCAGCAGCCCGCACGGGGTGTCCTACAATGAGCAGTTCTTC
CDR3 protein: CASSPHGVSYNEQFF

CDR3 length: 14
clone size: .
V gene: TRBV18
D gene: TRBD1
J gene: TRBJ1-1
CDR3 DNA: TGTGCCAGCTCACCCAGACAGGGGGCGACTGAAGCTTTCTTT
CDR3 protein: CASSPRQGATEAFF

CDR3 length: 14
clone size: .
V gene: TRBV4-2
D gene: .
J gene: TRBJ1-5
CDR3 DNA: TGTGCCAGCAGCCAAGAGGATCTCAATCAGCCCCAGCATTTT
CDR3 protein: CASSQEDLNQPQHF

CDR3 length: 15
clone size: few
V gene: TRBV15
D gene: TRBD1
J gene: TRBJ2-7
CDR3 DNA: TGTGCCACCAGCAAACTCCGGACAGGGATCGGCGAGCAGTACTTC
CDR3 protein: CATSKLRTGIGEQYF

CDR3 length: 15
clone size: .
V gene: TRBV28
D gene: .
J gene: TRBJ1-6
CDR3 DNA: TGTGCCAGCAGGGGGACGGCGCGCGGTAATTCACCCCTCCACTTT
CDR3 protein: CASRGTARGNSPLHF

CDR3 length: 17
clone size: .
V gene: TRBV18
D gene: .
J gene: TRBJ2-6
CDR3 DNA: TGTGCCAGCTCACCAGTTGGCCCGGGGCCTGGGGCCAACGTCCTGACTTTC
CDR3 protein: CASSPVGPGPGANVLTF

CDR3 length: 14
clone size: .
V gene: TRBV30
D gene: .
J gene: TRBJ1-6
CDR3 DNA: TGTGCCATCCGCCGGAGCTCCTATAATTCACCCCTCCACTTT
CDR3 protein: CAIRRSSYNSPLHF

CDR3 length: 17
clone size: .
V gene: TRBV18
D gene: .
J gene: TRBJ2-6
CDR3 DNA: TGTGCCAGCTCACCATCCGGGTTCGGGTCTGGGGCCAACGTCCTGACTTTC
CDR3 protein: CASSPSGFGSGANVLTF

CDR3 length: 12
clone size: .
V gene: TRBV29-1
D gene: TRBD1
J gene: TRBJ2-5
CDR3 DNA: TGCAGCGTATCTAGGGGGCAGGAGACCCAGTACTTC
CDR3 protein: CSVSRGQETQYF

CDR3 length: 14
clone size: few
V gene: TRBV7-8
D gene: TRBD2
J gene: TRBJ2-5
CDR3 DNA: TGTGCCAGCAGCCCTCTCGCGGGAGACGAGACCCAGTACTTC
CDR3 protein: CASSPLAGDETQYF

CDR3 length: 14
clone size: .
V gene: TRBV19
D gene: .
J gene: TRBJ2-7
CDR3 DNA: TGTGCCAGCTCCAACCCGGGAGCGGTGTACGAGCAGTACTTC
CDR3 protein: CASSNPGAVYEQYF

CDR3 length: 15
clone size: once
V gene: TRBV7-2
D gene: .
J gene: TRBJ1-4
CDR3 DNA: TGTGCCAGCAGCCCTACAGCTGCAACTAATGAAAAACTGTTTTTT
CDR3 protein: CASSPTAATNEKLFF

CDR3 length: 14
clone size: .
V gene: TRBV11-1
D gene: .
J gene: TRBJ1-2
CDR3 DNA: TGTGCCAGCAGCTCACCGGTTGGCATGAATGGCTACACCTTC
CDR3 protein: CASSSPVGMNGYTF

CDR3 length: 14
clone size: .
V gene: TRBV6-1
D gene: .
J gene: TRBJ2-7
CDR3 DNA: TGTGCCAGCAGTGAAGTGGGGGGGCTCTACGAGCAGTACTTC
CDR3 protein: CASSEVGGLYEQYF

CDR3 length: 16
clone size: .
V gene: TRBV5-1
D gene: TRBD2
J gene: TRBJ2-3
CDR3 DNA: TGCGCCAGCAGCTCCGGACTAGCGGCTAGCACAGATACGCAGTATTTT
CDR3 protein: CASSSGLAASTDTQYF

CDR3 length: 16
clone size: .
V gene: TRBV19
D gene: TRBD2
J gene: TRBJ2-2
CDR3 DNA: TGTGCCAGTAGTTCTCGACTAGCGGCGAACACCGGGGAGCTGTTTTTT
CDR3 protein: CASSSRLAANTGELFF

CDR3 length: 14
clone size: few
V gene: TRBV6-1
D gene: .
J gene: TRBJ1-5
CDR3 DNA: TGTGCCAGCAGTGAATCTAAGGGGGATCAGCCCCAGCATTTT
CDR3 protein: CASSESKGDQPQHF

CDR3 length: 15
clone size: .
V gene: TRBV6-5
D gene: .
J gene: TRBJ1-4
CDR3 DNA: TGTGCCAGCAGGCCCGAGGGAGGGGGTAATGAAAAACTGTTTTTT
CDR3 protein: CASRPEGGGNEKLFF

CDR3 length: 16
clone size: .
V gene: TRBV7-8
D gene: .
J gene: TRBJ2-3
CDR3 DNA: TGTGCCAGCAGCGGCCGCAGGGGAGAGAGCACAGATACGCAGTATTTT
CDR3 protein: CASSGRRGESTDTQYF

CDR3 length: 15
clone size: .
V gene: TRBV2
D gene: .
J gene: TRBJ2-7
CDR3 DNA: TGTGCCAGCAGTGTGACAGATAATACATCCTACGAGCAGTACTTC
CDR3 protein: CASSVTDNTSYEQYF

CDR3 length: 15
clone size: .
V gene: TRBV9
D gene: TRBD2
J gene: TRBJ2-5
CDR3 DNA: TGTGCCAGCAGCGTAGTAGCGGGGGCGCAAGAGACCCAGTACTTC
CDR3 protein: CASSVVAGAQETQYF

CDR3 length: 16
clone size: .
V gene: TRBV28
D gene: .
J gene: TRBJ2-7
CDR3 DNA: TGTGCCAGCAGTTTAAGGTCGGGGGACAGAGGCTACGAGCAGTACTTC
CDR3 protein: CASSLRSGDRGYEQYF

CDR3 length: 13
clone size: .
V gene: TRBV28
D gene: .
J gene: TRBJ1-5
CDR3 DNA: TGTGCCAGCCACGATGGGGGTCATCAGCCCCAGCATTTT
CDR3 protein: CASHDGGHQPQHF

CDR3 length: 14
clone size: .
V gene: TRBV25-1
D gene: .
J gene: TRBJ2-5
CDR3 DNA: TGTGCCAGCAGTGAACATCGCCCGGGAGAGACCCAGTACTTC
CDR3 protein: CASSEHRPGETQYF

CDR3 length: 15
clone size: .
V gene: TRBV19
D gene: TRBD1
J gene: TRBJ1-1
CDR3 DNA: TGTGCCAGTAGTCCCCGGACAGGGAGGGTCGCTGAAGCTTTCTTT
CDR3 protein: CASSPRTGRVAEAFF

CDR3 length: 9
clone size: .
V gene: TRBV25-1
D gene: .
J gene: TRBJ2-7
CDR3 DNA: TGTGACGTGCGATACGAGCAGTACTTC
CDR3 protein: CDVRYEQYF

CDR3 length: 15
clone size: .
V gene: TRBV4-3
D gene: .
J gene: TRBJ2-7
CDR3 DNA: TGCGCCAGCAGCCAAGAGGTTGAAGGGTGGTACGAGCAGTACTTC
CDR3 protein: CASSQEVEGWYEQYF

CDR3 length: 17
clone size: .
V gene: TRBV9
D gene: .
J gene: TRBJ1-1
CDR3 DNA: TGTGCCAGCAGCCCTACTACAGGGATTTTGGGGAACACTGAAGCTTTCTTT
CDR3 protein: CASSPTTGILGNTEAFF

CDR3 length: 17
clone size: .
V gene: TRBV4-3
D gene: TRBD1
J gene: TRBJ1-2
CDR3 DNA: TGCGCCAGCAGCCATGTCATACAGGGGGCTGATAACTATGGCTACACCTTC
CDR3 protein: CASSHVIQGADNYGYTF

CDR3 length: 14
clone size: .
V gene: TRBV9
D gene: .
J gene: TRBJ1-6
CDR3 DNA: TGTGCCAGCAGCGTAGCTTCGGGGGATTCACCCCTCCACTTT
CDR3 protein: CASSVASGDSPLHF

CDR3 length: 14
clone size: .
V gene: TRBV6-1
D gene: .
J gene: TRBJ2-5
CDR3 DNA: TGTGCCAGCGGCCCGTGGGGCTCCCAAGAGACCCAGTACTTC
CDR3 protein: CASGPWGSQETQYF

CDR3 length: 14
clone size: .
V gene: TRBV19
D gene: TRBD1
J gene: TRBJ2-7
CDR3 DNA: TGTGCCAGTAGGACTGGACAGGGGGCCGGGGAGCAGTACTTC
CDR3 protein: CASRTGQGAGEQYF

CDR3 length: 15
clone size: .
V gene: TRBV30
D gene: TRBD1
J gene: TRBJ2-7
CDR3 DNA: TGTGCCTGGAGTCAAGGTGAAGGGGGCAGGGACGAGCAGTACTTC
CDR3 protein: CAWSQGEGGRDEQYF

CDR3 length: 13
clone size: .
V gene: TRBV4-3
D gene: .
J gene: TRBJ2-3
CDR3 DNA: TGCGCCAGCAGCCAAGATTTTCAAGATACGCAGTATTTT
CDR3 protein: CASSQDFQDTQYF

CDR3 length: 14
clone size: .
V gene: TRBV21-1
D gene: .
J gene: TRBJ2-5
CDR3 DNA: TGTGCCAGCAGCAGCCAACAGGGATCGGAGACCCAGTACTTC
CDR3 protein: CASSSQQGSETQYF

CDR3 length: 14
clone size: .
V gene: TRBV11-2
D gene: .
J gene: TRBJ1-1
CDR3 DNA: TGTGCCAGCAGCTTAGCGACGGCGAACACTGAAGCTTTCTTT
CDR3 protein: CASSLATANTEAFF

CDR3 length: 17
clone size: .
V gene: TRBV4-1
D gene: TRBD2
J gene: TRBJ2-3
CDR3 DNA: TGCGCCAGCAGCCAAGAGGGGATTGCGGGGGGGCTAGATACGCAGTATTTT
CDR3 protein: CASSQEGIAGGLDTQYF

CDR3 length: 14
clone size: .
V gene: TRBV9
D gene: .
J gene: TRBJ2-7
CDR3 DNA: TGTGCCAGCAGAGTATGGGGGGCCTCCTACGAGCAGTACTTC
CDR3 protein: CASRVWGASYEQYF

CDR3 length: 12
clone size: .
V gene: TRBV14
D gene: .
J gene: TRBJ2-5
CDR3 DNA: TGTGCCAGCAGTGGTGCGGGGGAGACCCAGTACTTC
CDR3 protein: CASSGAGETQYF